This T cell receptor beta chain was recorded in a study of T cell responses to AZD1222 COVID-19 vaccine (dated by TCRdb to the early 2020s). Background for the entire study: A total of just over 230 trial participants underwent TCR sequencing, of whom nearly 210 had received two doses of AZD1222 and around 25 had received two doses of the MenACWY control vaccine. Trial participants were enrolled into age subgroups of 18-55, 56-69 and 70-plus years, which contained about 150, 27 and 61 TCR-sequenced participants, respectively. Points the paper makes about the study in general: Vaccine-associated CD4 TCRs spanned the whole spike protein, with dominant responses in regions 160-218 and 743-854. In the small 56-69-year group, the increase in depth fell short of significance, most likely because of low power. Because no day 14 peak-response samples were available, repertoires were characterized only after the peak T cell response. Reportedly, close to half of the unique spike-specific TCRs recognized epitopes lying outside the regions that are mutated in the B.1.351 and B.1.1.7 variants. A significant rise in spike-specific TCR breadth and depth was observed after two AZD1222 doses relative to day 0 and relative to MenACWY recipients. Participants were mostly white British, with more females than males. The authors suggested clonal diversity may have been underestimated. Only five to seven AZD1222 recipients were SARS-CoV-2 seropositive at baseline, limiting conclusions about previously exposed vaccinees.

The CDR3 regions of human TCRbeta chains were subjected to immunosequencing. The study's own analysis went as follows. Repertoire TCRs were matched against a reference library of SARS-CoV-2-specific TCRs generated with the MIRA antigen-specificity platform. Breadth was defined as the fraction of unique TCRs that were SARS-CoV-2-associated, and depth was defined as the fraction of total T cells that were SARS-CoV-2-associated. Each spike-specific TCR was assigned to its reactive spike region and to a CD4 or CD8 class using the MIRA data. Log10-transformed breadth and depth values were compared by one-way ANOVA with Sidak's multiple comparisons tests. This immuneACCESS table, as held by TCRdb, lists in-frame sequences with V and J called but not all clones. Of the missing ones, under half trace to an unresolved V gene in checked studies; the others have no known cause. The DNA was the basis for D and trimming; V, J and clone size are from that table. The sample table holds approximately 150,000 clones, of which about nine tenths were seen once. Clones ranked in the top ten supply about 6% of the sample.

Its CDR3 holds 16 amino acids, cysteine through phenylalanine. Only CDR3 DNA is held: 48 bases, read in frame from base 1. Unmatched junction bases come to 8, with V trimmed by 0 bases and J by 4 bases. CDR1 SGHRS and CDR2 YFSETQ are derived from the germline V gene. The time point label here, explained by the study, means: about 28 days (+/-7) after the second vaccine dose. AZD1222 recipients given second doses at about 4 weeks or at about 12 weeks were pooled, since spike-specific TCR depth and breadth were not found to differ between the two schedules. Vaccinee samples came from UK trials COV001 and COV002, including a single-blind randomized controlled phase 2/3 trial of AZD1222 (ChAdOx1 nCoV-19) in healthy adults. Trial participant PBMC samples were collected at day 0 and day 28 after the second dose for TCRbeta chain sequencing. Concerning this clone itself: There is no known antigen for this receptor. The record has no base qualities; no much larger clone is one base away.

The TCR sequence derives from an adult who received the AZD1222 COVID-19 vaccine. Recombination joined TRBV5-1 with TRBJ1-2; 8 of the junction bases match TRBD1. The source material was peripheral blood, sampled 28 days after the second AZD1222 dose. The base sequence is TGCGCCAGCAGCTTGGAGGGGGCAGGGGGCACCTATGGCTACACCTTC. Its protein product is CASSLEGAGGTYGYTF.